This T cell receptor (beta chain) was found in a study of shared clonotypes between healthy human individuals (dated by TCRdb to the early 2020s). Study-wide context: Three men and a couple of women, aged 18 to 49 years, made up the cohort. The study deeply sequenced blood TCR repertoires of roughly five healthy adults to estimate repertoire size and the extent of clonotype sharing between individuals. Different laboratories and diverse techniques were used to prepare libraries and sequence TCR repertoires, to increase sequencing depth and limit assay-specific biases. Between about 0.85 and 9.5 billion PBMCs per donor were obtained by leukapheresis. For each donor, CD4 naive and CD4 memory were each run on three plates, CD8 naive on two plates, and CD8 memory on one plate. The paper's findings and limits, for the study overall: Even with the large sequencing depth, rarefaction of the sorted-subset datasets indicated that sequencing was incomplete. When a handful of donors were compared, the shared fraction of clonotypes was about 5.5% for naive CD4, about 4% for naive CD8, 2.3% for memory CD4, and less than 0.5% for memory CD8. Pairwise subsampling led to the expectation that sequencing depth would affect the degree of clonotype sharing among donors. Sampling was restricted to blood, and TCR repertoires in tissue are likely to differ from TCR repertoires in blood. The genetic and exposure-history diversity represented was limited by the small number of donors. Compared with non-shared clonotypes, the clonotypes found in all four sorted-subset donors had higher generation probabilities. Estimated clonotype richness was generally larger for naive than for memory subsets.

The donors were healthy, HIV-negative adults who had no recently reported acute infections or vaccinations. All donors were Caucasian adults living in Nashville, Tennessee, USA. CD4+ T cells were enriched through magnetic negative selection, after which naive cells were positively selected on CD45RA and the remaining negative fraction served as the memory subset. After blood collection by leukapheresis, PBMCs were isolated using Ficoll-Histopaque density gradient centrifugation and then cryopreserved in the vapor phase of liquid nitrogen. Analytical flow cytometry was used to check the purity and quantity of every magnetically sorted T cell population. Genomic DNA was isolated from every sorted fraction and measured by UV absorbance on a Nanodrop 2000c. Using the deep immunoSEQ assay, multiplex PCR amplified TCR CDR3 regions from genomic DNA. Extracted genomic DNA from each cell subset was distributed evenly across all wells of several immunoSEQ 96-well plates, and each plate was treated as a replicate. Each replicate PCR for sorted subsets received roughly 0.2 ug genomic DNA, equal to about 29,000 T cell genomes. The purified libraries were quantified using a Qubit 3.0 fluorometer, sized with a Bioanalyzer 2100, and then quantified again using the KAPA Library Quantification kit. Every immunoSEQ 96-well plate was sequenced on a dedicated single-read 150-cycle Illumina NextSeq 550 flow cell. Per the authors' processing: Because the immunoSEQ output held only junctional sequences and lacked quality scores, the filtering could not match the filtering applied to full-length reads. Sequences were annotated with PyIR, a Python wrapper for IgBLAST v1.9, using IMGT germline references to assign V/J genes and CDR3. Reads were filtered out if the reads had weak V/J assignments (E-value above 1e-6), no CDR3, stop codons, out-of-frame junctions, or ambiguous translated residues. V3J clonotypes were defined as sequences sharing the same inferred V gene, J gene, and CDR3 amino acid sequence. Percentage overlap between repertoires was calculated by dividing the number of shared unique clonotypes by the size of the smaller repertoire. RTK rarefaction, the Chao1 estimator, and Recon v2.1 estimates of unobserved clonotypes were used to assess repertoire richness. OLGA was used to compute generation probabilities for all TCRbeta clonotypes that the gDNA method yielded from a handful of donors. TCRdb mirrors the immuneACCESS table, restricted to in-frame sequences. Some clones are absent from its copies; in checked studies, under half trace to an unresolved V gene, and the reason for the others is unknown. V and J calls and clone size are as listed in that table; D and trimming were resolved from the DNA. This sample comprises some 2,500,000 clones, 80% to 95% of them detected only once. Of the sample, around 0.38% is held by the ten largest clones.

Trimmed from V: 6 bases; trimmed from J: 7 bases; junction bases lacking a gene match: 6. The CDR3 sequence holds 13 residues, the cysteine and phenylalanine included. This entry keeps only the CDR3 DNA: 39 bases, framed from base 1. CDR1 is given as MDHEN and CDR2 as SYDVKM, both from the germline V gene. This clone was detected once. This clone's antigen is unknown. Per-base qualities were not stored, and no clone one base away is much larger. Source material: naive CD4+ T cells from PBMCs. The cell subset or site label for this specimen denotes: CD45RA+ positively selected. Rearrangement joined TRBV28 to TRBJ1-5; TRBD1 aligns with 7 central bases. The sequence derives from a man between 18 and 29 years old in good health. Some clones in this sample may be carry-over from other donors' samples. The DNA is as follows: TGTGCCAGCAGAAATACAGGGGACCAGCCCCAGCATTTT. It encodes CASRNTGDQPQHF.